The clone carrying this TCR beta chain was recorded a few times. The antigen is undetermined. The study reverse transcribed the entire isolated RNA, so it sequenced expressed TCRB transcripts. Only in-frame clones appear in the TCRdb table, and some are missing; sequencing was by immunoSEQ multiplex PCR. Of 240,000 or so clones detected, more than 11% appear once; the ten largest clones hold almost 0.02%. The data were taken from a study of beta chain features in type 1 diabetes. The V gene's germline CDR1 is MNHEY and CDR2 SMNVEV (reference sequence). V was clipped by 6 bases and J by 5 bases; unmatched bases: 9. The CDR3 contains 14 residues. General study points: Type 1 diabetes patients showed a moderate but significant shortening of TCRB CDR3s in all four CD4+ subsets. Compared to healthy donors, patients appeared to have naive, central memory and Treg TCRB repertoires that were more alike.

This sequence was found in a young man with type 1 diabetes. The sample was naive CD4+ T cells from blood. This chain links TRBV27 with TRBJ2-7, with TRBD1 matching over 8 bases. Here the CDR3 DNA reads TGTGCCAGCAGCAGGACAGGGCTTATAGACGAGCAGTACTTC. This codes for CASSRTGLIDEQYF.